The next 15 T cell receptor beta chains were all read from a single sample in a study of human T cells and chemical hapten exposure. MiXCR, run by TCRdb on the RACE reads, gives a single entry per CDR3 protein. The profile covers about 90,000 distinct CDR3 sequences, with roughly 11% appearing a single time and more than 0.85% taken by the ten largest. Time point noted: patch test 3, about 24 weeks after DPC sensitization. The treatment: therapeutic diphenylcyclopropenone sensitization with weekly scalp DPC. The sample in question was whole blood, obtained in connection with sensitization to the hapten diphenylcyclopropenone (DPC). Every receptor here comes from a woman aged 25 to 39 with alopecia areata. Some clones in this sample may be carry-over from other donors' samples.

In this sample, this clonotype turned up a few times. The rearrangement joins TRBV7-9 to TRBJ2-3; tentatively, D is TRBD2 (5 bases). V was clipped by 5 bases and J by 3 bases, with 15 bases between them. Germline CDR1 reads SEHNR; CDR2 reads FQNEAQ (reference sequence). CDR3 length equals 15 residues. The CDR3 loop is CASSPFLSGTDTQYF. As DNA, the CDR3 is TGTGCCAGCAGCCCCTTTCTCAGCGGTACAGATACGCAGTATTTT. Full variable domain (outside the CDR3, taken from reference TRBV7-9 and TRBJ2-3): DTGVSQNPRHKITKRGQNVTFRCDPISEHNRLYWYRQTLGQGPEFLTYFQNEAQLEKSRLLSDRFSAERPKGSFSTLEIQRTEQGDSAMYLCASSPFLSGTDTQYFGPGTRLTVL.

The chain is built from TRBV28 and TRBJ2-7; TRBD2 matches at 11 bases. Germline loops: CDR1 MDHEN, CDR2 SYDVKM. The CDR3 is made up of 14 amino acids. Germline trimming cut 5 bases from V and 6 bases from J; bases unmatched to any gene: 6. The CDR3 region is CASSRPSGRIEQYF. CDR3 nucleotides: TGTGCCAGCAGTCGTCCTAGCGGGAGGATCGAGCAGTACTTC.

This clonotype was detected many times. The J gene is TRBJ1-2, the V gene TRBV7-9; TRBD1 agrees at 9 bases. The V gene end was trimmed by 4 bases and the J gene end by 6 bases; junction bases not matched to a gene: 6. Germline CDR1 SEHNR, CDR2 FQNEAQ (reference sequence). This CDR3 region has 14 residues. The CDR3 reads CASSSLRTGDGYTF. The DNA for the CDR3 is TGTGCCAGCAGCTCGCTACGGACAGGGGATGGCTACACCTTC.

In this sample, this clonotype turned up a few times. CDR3 region: CSVEQGADEQFF. In DNA, the CDR3 is TGCAGCGTTGAACAGGGGGCTGATGAGCAGTTCTTC. The chain employs TRBV29-1 and TRBJ2-1, with TRBD1 identical over 8 bases. The junction had 2 bases not matched to a gene; V was cut back by 2 bases and J by 8 bases. This CDR3 has 12 amino acids. Germline CDR1 and CDR2: SQVTM and ANQGSEA.

The table lists this clonotype with many counts. The chain carries TRBV19 and TRBJ2-1; tentative D call: TRBD2 (5 bases). Germline loops: CDR1 LNHDA, CDR2 SQIVND (reference sequence). V was pared by 3 bases and J by 5 bases, with 8 bases between. The CDR3 has 13 residues. The CDR3 is CASSIAGHNEQFF. Here the CDR3 DNA reads TGTGCCAGTAGTATTGCGGGCCACAATGAGCAGTTCTTC.

The sample holds many counts of this clonotype. The V gene is TRBV2, the J gene TRBJ2-7, with 10 bases aligning to TRBD1. Germline V lookup: CDR1 SNHLY, CDR2 FYNNEI. Trimming removed 8 bases from V and 0 bases from J; junction bases left unmatched: 10. The CDR3 has 16 residues. CDR3 bases: TGTGCCAGCTGTGTCGACAGGGGGCTGAGCTCCTACGAGCAGTACGTC. Translation: CASCVDRGLSSYEQYV.

As to this clonotype: Just one base apart from a much larger clone, this may be a read error. This chain links TRBV5-1 with TRBJ2-5, with D perhaps assigned TRBD1 or TRBD2 (5 bases each). CDR3 length: 15 residues. Germline CDR1 is SGHRS and CDR2 is YFSETQ. The germline V and J ends were trimmed by 0 bases and 4 bases, with 13 bases remaining between them. CDR3 loop: CASSLVGTNRETQYF. The DNA of the CDR3 is TGCGCCAGCAGCTTGGTGGGGACCAACCGAGAGACCCAGTACTTC.

The sample holds a few counts of this clonotype. The chain carries TRBV4-3 and TRBJ1-4, with a possible D match to TRBD1 (6 bases). V lost 4 bases to trimming and J lost 8 bases, with 17 bases between them. This CDR3 has 15 residues. Germline CDR1 is LGHNA and CDR2 is YSLEER. CDR3: CASSLDRYYEEKLFF. DNA of the CDR3: TGCGCCAGCAGCCTAGACAGGTACTACGAAGAAAAACTGTTTTTT.

This clonotype was seen ten or more times. J is TRBJ2-5 and V is TRBV29-1, with TRBD1 as a possible D gene (6 bases). Germline CDR1 reads SQVTM; CDR2 reads ANQGSEA. This CDR3 spans 12 amino acids. Trimming cost V 7 bases and J 4 bases, with 13 bases left between them. CDR3 in DNA: TGCAGCGGGGGGCCAGGGACAGAGACCCAGTACTTC. It yields the protein CSGGPGTETQYF.

J is TRBJ1-1 and V is TRBV10-3, with unresolved D. Trimming shortened V by 5 bases and J by 1 base, and 11 bases separated the two germline ends. The CDR3 sequence is 14 residues long. Germline lookup yields CDR1 ENHRY and CDR2 SYGVKD. The DNA of the CDR3 is TGTGCCATCAGTTTCGGATCACAGAACACTGAAGCTTTCTTT. Its translation: CAISFGSQNTEAFF.

This clonotype came up many times. The V and J genes are TRBV6-2 or TRBV6-3 and TRBJ1-6; possibly TRBD1 for D (5 bases). The CDR3 has 13 residues. Germline values: CDR1 MNHEY, CDR2 SVGEGT. V was cut by 6 bases and J by 7 bases, with 10 bases left in between. CDR3 bases: TGTGCCAGCAGCGGACAAACCAATTCACCCCTCCACTTT. As protein: CASSGQTNSPLHF.

This clonotype was counted ten times or more. This chain links TRBV3-1 with TRBJ2-1; TRBD2 matches at 8 bases. The junction had 5 bases not matched to a gene; V was cut back by 4 bases and J by 6 bases. CDR3 length equals 14 residues. Germline V gene lookup returns CDR1 LGHDT and CDR2 YNNKEL (reference sequence). The CDR3 DNA follows: TGTGCCAGCAGCCGTCAGACTAGCGCCAATGAGCAGTTCTTC. It encodes CASSRQTSANEQFF.

This clonotype was counted only a few times. V gene TRBV9 combines with J gene TRBJ2-6; no reliable D call. Germline V CDR1 and CDR2: SGDLS, YYNGEE. V was cut by 6 bases and J by 0 bases, with 10 bases left in between. The CDR3 consists of 15 residues. The CDR3 sequence: CASTFRYSGANVLTF. The CDR3 nucleotides are TGTGCCAGCACGTTTAGGTACTCTGGGGCCAACGTCCTGACTTTC.

The chain couples TRBV29-1 to TRBJ2-6; D ambiguous. CDR1 and CDR2 from the germline V gene are SQVTM and ANQGSEA. Trimming took off 0 bases at V and 2 bases at J, with 11 bases between the two ends. CDR3 length: 16 amino acids. In DNA form, the CDR3 reads TGCAGCGTTGAAGATCTGTCCAGACCTGGGGCCAACGTCCTGACTTTC. It encodes CSVEDLSRPGANVLTF.

Only a few counts were recorded for this clonotype. The rearrangement uses TRBV5-4 and TRBJ1-6; 9 bases map to TRBD1. The CDR3 length is 17 residues. Per germline, CDR1 SGHNT and CDR2 YYREEE (reference sequence). J gave up 0 bases and V 6 bases, and 7 bases lay outside the gene matches. CDR3 DNA: TGTGCCAGCACAATACAGGGGGCGAGCTCCTATAATTCACCCCTCCACTTT. This encodes CASTIQGASSYNSPLHF.